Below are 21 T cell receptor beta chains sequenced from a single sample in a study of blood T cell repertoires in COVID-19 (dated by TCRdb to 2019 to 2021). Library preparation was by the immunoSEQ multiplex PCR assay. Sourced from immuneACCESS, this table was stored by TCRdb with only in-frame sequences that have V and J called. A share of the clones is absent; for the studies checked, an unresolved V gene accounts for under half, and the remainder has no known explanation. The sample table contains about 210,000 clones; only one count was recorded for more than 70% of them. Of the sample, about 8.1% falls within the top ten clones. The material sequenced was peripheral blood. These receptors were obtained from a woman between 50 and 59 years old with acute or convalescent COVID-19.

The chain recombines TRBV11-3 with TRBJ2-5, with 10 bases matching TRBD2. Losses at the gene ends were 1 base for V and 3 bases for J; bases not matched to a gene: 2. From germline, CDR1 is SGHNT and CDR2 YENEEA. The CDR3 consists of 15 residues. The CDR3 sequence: CASSLGTSGKETQYF. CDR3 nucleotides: TGTGCCAGCAGCTTAGGGACTAGCGGTAAAGAGACCCAGTACTTC.

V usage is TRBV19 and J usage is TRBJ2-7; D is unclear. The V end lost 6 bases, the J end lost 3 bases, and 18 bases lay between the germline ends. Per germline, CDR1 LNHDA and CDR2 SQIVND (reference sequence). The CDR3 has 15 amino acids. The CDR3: CASRATRNTHYEQYF. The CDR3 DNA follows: TGTGCCAGTAGGGCCACGCGGAATACCCACTACGAGCAGTACTTC.

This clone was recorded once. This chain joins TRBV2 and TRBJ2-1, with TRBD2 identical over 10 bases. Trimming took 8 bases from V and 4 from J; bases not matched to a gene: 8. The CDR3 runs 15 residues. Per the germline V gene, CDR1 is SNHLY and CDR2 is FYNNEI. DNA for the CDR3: TGTGCCAGCCGATTTACTAGCGGGAATTACAATGAGCAGTTCTTC. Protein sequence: CASRFTSGNYNEQFF. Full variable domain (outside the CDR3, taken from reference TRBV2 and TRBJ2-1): EPEVTQTPSHQVTQMGQEVILRCVPISNHLYFYWYRQILGQKVEFLVSFYNNEISEKSEIFDDQFSVERPDGSNFTLKIRSTKLEDSAMYFCASRFTSGNYNEQFFGPGTRLTVL.

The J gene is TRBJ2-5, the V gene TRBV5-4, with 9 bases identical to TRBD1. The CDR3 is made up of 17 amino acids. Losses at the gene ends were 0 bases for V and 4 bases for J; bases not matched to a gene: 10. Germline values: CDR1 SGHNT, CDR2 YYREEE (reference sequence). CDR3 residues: CASSLDTHRGRGETQYF. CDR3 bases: TGTGCCAGCAGCTTGGACACCCACAGGGGGCGAGGAGAGACCCAGTACTTC.

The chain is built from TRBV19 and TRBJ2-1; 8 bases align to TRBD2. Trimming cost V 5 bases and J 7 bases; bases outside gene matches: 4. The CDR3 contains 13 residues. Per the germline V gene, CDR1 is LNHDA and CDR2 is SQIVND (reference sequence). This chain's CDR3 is CASSDSGINEQFF. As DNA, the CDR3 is TGTGCCAGTAGTGATAGCGGGATAAATGAGCAGTTCTTC.

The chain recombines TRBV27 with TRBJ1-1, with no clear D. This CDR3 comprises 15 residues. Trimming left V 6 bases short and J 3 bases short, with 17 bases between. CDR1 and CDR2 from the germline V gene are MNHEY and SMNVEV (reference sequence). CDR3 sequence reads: CASSPYREGYTEAFF. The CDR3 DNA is TGTGCCAGCAGCCCTTATCGAGAGGGCTACACTGAAGCTTTCTTT.

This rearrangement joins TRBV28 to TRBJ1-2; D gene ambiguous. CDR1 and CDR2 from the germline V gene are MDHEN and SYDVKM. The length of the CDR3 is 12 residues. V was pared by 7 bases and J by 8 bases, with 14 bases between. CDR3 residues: CASKEHEGGYTF. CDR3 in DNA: TGTGCCAGCAAGGAACATGAGGGCGGCTACACCTTC.

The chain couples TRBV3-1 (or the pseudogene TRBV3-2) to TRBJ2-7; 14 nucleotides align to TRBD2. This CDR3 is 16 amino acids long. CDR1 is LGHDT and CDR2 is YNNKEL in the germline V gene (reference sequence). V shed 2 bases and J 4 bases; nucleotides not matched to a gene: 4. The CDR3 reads CASSQPRTSGRYEQYF. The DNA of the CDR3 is TGTGCCAGCAGCCAACCTAGGACTAGCGGGAGGTACGAGCAGTACTTC.

DNA for the CDR3: TGTGCCAGCAGCTTGGGTCAGGGGGGCGAGGATACGCAGTATTTT. Amino acid sequence: CASSLGQGGEDTQYF. This chain uses TRBV7-9 with TRBJ2-3; weak D call: TRBD1 (7 bases). The CDR3 is 15 residues long. Germline CDR1 reads SEHNR; CDR2 reads FQNEAQ (reference sequence). Trimming removed 3 bases at V and 6 bases at J, with 16 bases between.

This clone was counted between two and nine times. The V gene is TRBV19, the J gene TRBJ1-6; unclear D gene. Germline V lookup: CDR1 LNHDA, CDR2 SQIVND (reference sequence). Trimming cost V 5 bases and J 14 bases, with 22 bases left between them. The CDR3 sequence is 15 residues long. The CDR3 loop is CASSLHMEGQRTLHF. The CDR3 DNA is TGTGCCAGTAGTCTCCATATGGAGGGCCAACGGACCCTCCACTTT.

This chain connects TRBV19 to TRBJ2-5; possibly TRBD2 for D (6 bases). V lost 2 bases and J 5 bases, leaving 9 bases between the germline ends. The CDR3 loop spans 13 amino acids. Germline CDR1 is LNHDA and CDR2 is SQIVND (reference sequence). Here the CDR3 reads CASSIWGVETQYF. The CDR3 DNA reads TGTGCCAGTAGTATATGGGGGGTGGAGACCCAGTACTTC.

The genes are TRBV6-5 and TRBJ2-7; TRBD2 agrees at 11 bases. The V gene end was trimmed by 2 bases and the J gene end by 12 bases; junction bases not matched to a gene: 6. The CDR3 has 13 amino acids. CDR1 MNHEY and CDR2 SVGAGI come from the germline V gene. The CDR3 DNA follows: TGTGCCAGCAGTTACGCCGGGACTAGCGGACTGTACTTC. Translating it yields CASSYAGTSGLYF.

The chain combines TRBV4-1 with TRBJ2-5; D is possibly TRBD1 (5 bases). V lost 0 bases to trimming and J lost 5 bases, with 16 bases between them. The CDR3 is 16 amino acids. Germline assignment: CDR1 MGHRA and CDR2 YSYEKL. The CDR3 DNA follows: TGCGCCAGCAGCCAAGATACAGGTACCTCTTCGGAGACCCAGTACTTC. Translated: CASSQDTGTSSETQYF.

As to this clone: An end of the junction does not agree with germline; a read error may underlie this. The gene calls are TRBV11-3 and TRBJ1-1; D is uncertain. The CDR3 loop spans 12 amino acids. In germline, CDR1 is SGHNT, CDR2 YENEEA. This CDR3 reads CAGSHRSTEAFF. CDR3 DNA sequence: TGTGCCGGCAGCCACCGTAGCACTGAAGCTTTCTTT.

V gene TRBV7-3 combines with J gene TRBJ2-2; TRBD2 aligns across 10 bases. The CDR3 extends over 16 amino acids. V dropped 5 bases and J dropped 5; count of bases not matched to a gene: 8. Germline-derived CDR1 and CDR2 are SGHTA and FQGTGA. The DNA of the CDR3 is TGTGCCAGCAGCATTGCTAGCGGGAGCAAAACCGGGGAGCTGTTTTTT. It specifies CASSIASGSKTGELFF.

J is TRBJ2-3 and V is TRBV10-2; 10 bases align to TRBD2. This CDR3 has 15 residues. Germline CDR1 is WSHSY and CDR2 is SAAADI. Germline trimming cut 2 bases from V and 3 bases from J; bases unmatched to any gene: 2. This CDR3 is CASSELAGVTDTQYF. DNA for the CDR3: TGCGCCAGCAGTGAGCTAGCGGGAGTTACAGATACGCAGTATTTT.

This CDR3 is CASSGGAANEKLFF. The CDR3 coding sequence is TGTGCCAGCAGTGGCGGGGCTGCTAATGAAAAACTGTTTTTT. This chain connects TRBV2 to TRBJ1-4, with D perhaps TRBD1 (5 bases). Germline V gene data show CDR1 as SNHLY and CDR2 as FYNNEI. Trimming cost V 4 bases and J 3 bases, with 9 bases left between them. The CDR3 has 14 residues.

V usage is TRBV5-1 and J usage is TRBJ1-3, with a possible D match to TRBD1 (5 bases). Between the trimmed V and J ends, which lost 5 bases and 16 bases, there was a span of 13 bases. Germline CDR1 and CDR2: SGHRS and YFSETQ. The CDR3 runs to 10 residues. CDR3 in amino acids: CASRGGARYF. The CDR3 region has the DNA TGCGCCAGCAGGGGGGGTGCTCGCTATTTT.

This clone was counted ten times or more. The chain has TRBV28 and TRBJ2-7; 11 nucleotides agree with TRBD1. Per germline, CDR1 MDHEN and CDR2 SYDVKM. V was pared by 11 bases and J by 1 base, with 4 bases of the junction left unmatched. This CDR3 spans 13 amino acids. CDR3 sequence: CALGQGESYEQYF. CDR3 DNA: TGTGCCCTGGGACAGGGGGAATCCTACGAGCAGTACTTC.

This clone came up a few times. CDR3 nucleotide sequence: TGTGCCAGCAGTGAGGTCGGATGGGGGGACTATGGCTACACCTTC. This gives the protein CASSEVGWGDYGYTF. The chain links TRBV2 to TRBJ1-2, with D maybe TRBD1 (5 bases). This CDR3 contains 15 residues. The germline V and J ends were trimmed by 3 bases and 3 bases, with 14 bases remaining between them. Germline CDR1 and CDR2: SNHLY and FYNNEI.

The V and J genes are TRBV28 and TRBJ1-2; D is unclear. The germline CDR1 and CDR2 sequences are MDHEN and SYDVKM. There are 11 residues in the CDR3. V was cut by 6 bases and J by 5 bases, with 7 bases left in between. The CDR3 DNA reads TGTGCCAGCAGACGGGGATATGGCTACACCTTC. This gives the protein CASRRGYGYTF.